This TCR beta chain was captured by sequencing in a study of cytomegalovirus exposure and HLA in healthy donors. Assay: immunoSEQ multiplex PCR; the TCRdb copy retains only in-frame clones and omits some. This table holds around 400,000 clones, approximately 90% found once. The CDR3 consists of 15 residues. Unmatched junction bases numbered 3, after V lost 1 base and J lost 0 bases. Germline CDR1 and CDR2: MGHRA and YSYEKL. The sequence was obtained from a woman between 18 and 29 years old in good health and CMV-seronegative. The chain links TRBV4-1 to TRBJ2-7; TRBD2 aligns across 7 bases. Source material: PBMCs. The CDR3 DNA sequence: TGCGCCAGCAGCCAAGCGGGACTACTCTCCTACGAGCAGTACTTC. This gives the protein CASSQAGLLSYEQYF.